Listed here is a single T cell receptor beta chain. Its antigen is unidentified. One entry per CDR3 protein results from TCRdb running MiXCR on the 5' RACE reads. The table lists around 91,000 distinct CDR3 sequences, more than 8.5% of them singletons. CDR1 and CDR2 (germline): LNHNV, YYDKDF (reference sequence). Losses at the gene ends were 3 bases for V and 4 bases for J; bases not matched to a gene: 4. This CDR3 is 14 amino acids long. The sample belongs to a study of CD8 T cells in ankylosing spondylitis. Findings of the study overall: As reported, disease-linked clones showed significant enrichment in matched ankylosing spondylitis synovial fluid. Characteristic, it appeared, of ankylosing spondylitis blood was a TCR beta motif of 7 or 8 highly homologous variants.

The TCR was taken from a male donor with ankylosing spondylitis. This chain joins TRBV15 and TRBJ2-7, with TRBD1 identical over 9 bases. The sequencing input was blood, either unsorted or a sorted T cell fraction (not recorded which). The CDR3 region has the DNA TGTGCCACCAGCAGTGGGACAGGGTTTTACGAGCAGTACTTC. As protein: CATSSGTGFYEQYF.